The T cell receptor (beta chain) under discussion was sequenced for a study of read filtering for tumor transcriptome and immune sequencing. This clonotype has only a few counts. Its antigen is still unknown. Points from the study as a whole: Approximately 82% of IR-seq clonotypes had a single read, yet these held 3% to 4% of reads.

The CDR3 sequence is 15 residues long. V was trimmed by 4 bases and J by 0 bases, leaving 9 bases between them. CDR1 is KGHSH and CDR2 is LQKENI in the germline V gene. From 300 to 400 ng of RNA, a library with molecular barcoded alpha/delta and beta/gamma adaptors was made. TCRdb reprocessed the reads with MiXCR, giving one entry per CDR3 protein. The table records about 40,000 distinct CDR3 sequences, roughly an eighth of them present only once. This clonotype originated in a donor at least 40 years old with multiple myeloma. The sequencing input was a population of CD138-negative cells sorted from bone marrow. V gene TRBV18 combines with J gene TRBJ2-2; the D gene is possibly TRBD2 (5 bases). The CDR3 DNA reads TGTGCCAGCTCACAGGACTGGACGAACACCGGGGAGCTGTTTTTT. Residues: CASSQDWTNTGELFF.